This TCR beta chain came from a study of CD8 T cells in Susac syndrome. Study background: Patients with Susac syndrome were therapy-naive, on corticosteroids, or on intravenous immunoglobulin alone at the time that blood was drawn.

TEMRA cells were enriched by FACS, while CD8+ and CD4+ T cells were obtained through a negative isolation that was performed magnetically. Notes on this clonotype: Its antigen is not known.

The CDR3 is made up of 15 amino acids. V dropped 5 bases and J dropped 2 bases, with 15 bases sitting between them. The germline gives CDR1 SQVTM, CDR2 ANQGSEA. The study, taken as a whole, reports: Among active patients and in TEMRA cells, CD8+ clonal expansion in Susac reached its peak.

Random hexamers were used to reverse transcribe about 0.45 to 1 ug of RNA. The immunoSEQ assay covered 54 Vbeta and 13 Jbeta segments for CDR3. One entry per CDR3 protein results from TCRdb running MiXCR on the immunoSEQ multiplex PCR reads. This table holds 200,000 or so distinct CDR3 sequences, roughly 94% found once. The clonotype was recovered from a human donor with Susac syndrome. Sequenced material: CD8+ T cells from PBMCs. This chain connects TRBV29-1 to TRBJ2-2, with D possibly being TRBD2 (7 bases). The CDR3 sequence: CSVLGGQLNTGELFF. CDR3 DNA: TGCAGCGTTCTGGGGGGGCAACTTAACACCGGGGAGCTGTTTTTT.